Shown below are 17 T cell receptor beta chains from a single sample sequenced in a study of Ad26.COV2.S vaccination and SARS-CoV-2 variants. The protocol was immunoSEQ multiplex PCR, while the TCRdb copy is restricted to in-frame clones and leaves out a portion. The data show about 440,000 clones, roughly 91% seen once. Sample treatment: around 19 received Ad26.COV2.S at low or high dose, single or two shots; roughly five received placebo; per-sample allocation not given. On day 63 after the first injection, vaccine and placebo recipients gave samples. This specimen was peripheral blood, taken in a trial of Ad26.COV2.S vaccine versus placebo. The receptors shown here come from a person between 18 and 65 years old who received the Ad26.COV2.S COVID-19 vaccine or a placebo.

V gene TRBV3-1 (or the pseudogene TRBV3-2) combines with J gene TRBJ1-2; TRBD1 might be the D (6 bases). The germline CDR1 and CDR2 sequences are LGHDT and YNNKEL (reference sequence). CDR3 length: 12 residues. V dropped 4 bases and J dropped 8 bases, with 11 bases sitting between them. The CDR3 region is CASSPGDRGYTF. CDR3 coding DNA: TGTGCCAGCAGCCCCGGAGACAGGGGCTACACCTTC.

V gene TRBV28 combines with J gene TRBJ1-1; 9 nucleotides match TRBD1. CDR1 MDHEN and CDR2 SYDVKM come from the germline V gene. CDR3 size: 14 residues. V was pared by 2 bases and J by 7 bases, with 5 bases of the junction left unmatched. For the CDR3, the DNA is TGTGCCAGCAGTTTAGGGACAGGGACCAATGAAGCTTTCTTT. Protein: CASSLGTGTNEAFF.

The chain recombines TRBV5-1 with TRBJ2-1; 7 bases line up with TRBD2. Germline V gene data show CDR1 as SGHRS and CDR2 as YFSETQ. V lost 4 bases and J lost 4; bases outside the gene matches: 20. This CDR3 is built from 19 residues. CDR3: CASSPGVGGPLRPYNEQFF. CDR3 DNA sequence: TGCGCCAGCAGCCCCGGCGTGGGAGGGCCGCTACGACCATACAATGAGCAGTTCTTC.

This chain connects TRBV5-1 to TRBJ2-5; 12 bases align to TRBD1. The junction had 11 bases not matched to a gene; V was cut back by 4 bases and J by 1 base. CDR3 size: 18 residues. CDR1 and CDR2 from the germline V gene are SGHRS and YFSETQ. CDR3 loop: CASSAFGTGGAGQETQYF. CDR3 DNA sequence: TGCGCCAGCAGCGCCTTTGGGACAGGGGGCGCTGGCCAAGAGACCCAGTACTTC.

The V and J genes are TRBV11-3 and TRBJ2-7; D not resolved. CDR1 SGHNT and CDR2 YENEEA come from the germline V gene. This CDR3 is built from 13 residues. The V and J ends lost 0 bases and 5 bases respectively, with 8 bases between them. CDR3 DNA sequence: TGTGCCAGCAGCTTAGATGGGCGGCACGAGCAGTACTTC. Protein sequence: CASSLDGRHEQYF.

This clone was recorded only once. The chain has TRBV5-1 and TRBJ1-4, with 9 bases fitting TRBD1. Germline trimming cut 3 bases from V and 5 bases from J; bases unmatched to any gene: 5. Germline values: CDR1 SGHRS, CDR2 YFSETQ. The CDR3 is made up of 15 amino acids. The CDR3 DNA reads TGCGCCAGCAGCTCCGGCGGGACAGGGAATGAAAAACTGTTTTTT. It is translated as CASSSGGTGNEKLFF.

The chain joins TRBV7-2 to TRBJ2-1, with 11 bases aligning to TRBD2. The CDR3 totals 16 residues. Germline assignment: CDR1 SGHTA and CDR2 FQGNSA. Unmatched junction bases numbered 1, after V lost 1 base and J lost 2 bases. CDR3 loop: CASSLVTSGTYNEQFF. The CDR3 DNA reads TGTGCCAGCAGCTTAGTGACTAGCGGGACCTACAATGAGCAGTTCTTC.

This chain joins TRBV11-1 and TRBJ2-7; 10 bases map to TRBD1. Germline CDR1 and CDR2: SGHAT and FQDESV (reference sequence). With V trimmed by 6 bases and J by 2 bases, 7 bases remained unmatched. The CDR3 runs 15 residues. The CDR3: CASSHPGQGTYEQYF. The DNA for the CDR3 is TGTGCCAGCAGTCATCCGGGACAGGGGACCTACGAGCAGTACTTC.

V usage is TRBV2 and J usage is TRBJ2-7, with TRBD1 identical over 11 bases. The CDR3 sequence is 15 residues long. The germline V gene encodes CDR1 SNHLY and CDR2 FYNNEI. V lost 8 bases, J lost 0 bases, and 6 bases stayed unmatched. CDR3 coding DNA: TGTGCCAGCGGACAGGGGGCGGTTAGCTCCTACGAGCAGTACTTC. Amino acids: CASGQGAVSSYEQYF.

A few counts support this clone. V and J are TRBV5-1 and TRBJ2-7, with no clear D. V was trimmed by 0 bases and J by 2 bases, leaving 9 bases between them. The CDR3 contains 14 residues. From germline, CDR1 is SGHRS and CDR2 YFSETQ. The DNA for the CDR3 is TGCGCCAGCAGCTTGGGTGGACCACCCTACGAGCAGTACTTC. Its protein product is CASSLGGPPYEQYF. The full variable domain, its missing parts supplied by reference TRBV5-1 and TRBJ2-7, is KAGVTQTPRYLIKTRGQQVTLSCSPISGHRSVSWYQQTPGQGLQFLFEYFSETQRNKGNFPGRFSGRQFSNSRSEMNVSTLELGDSALYLCASSLGGPPYEQYFGPGTRLTVT.

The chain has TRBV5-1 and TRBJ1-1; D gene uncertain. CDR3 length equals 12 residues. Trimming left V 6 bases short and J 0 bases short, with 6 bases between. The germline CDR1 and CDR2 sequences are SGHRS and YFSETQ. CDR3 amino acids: CASTNLNTEAFF. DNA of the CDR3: TGCGCCAGCACCAATCTGAACACTGAAGCTTTCTTT.

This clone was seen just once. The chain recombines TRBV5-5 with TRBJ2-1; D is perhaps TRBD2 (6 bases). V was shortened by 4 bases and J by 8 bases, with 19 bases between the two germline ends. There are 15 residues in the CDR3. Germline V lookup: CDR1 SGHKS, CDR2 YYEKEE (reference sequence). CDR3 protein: CASSPGSGSMYEQFF. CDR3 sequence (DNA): TGTGCCAGCAGCCCCGGGAGTGGGAGTATGTATGAGCAGTTCTTC.

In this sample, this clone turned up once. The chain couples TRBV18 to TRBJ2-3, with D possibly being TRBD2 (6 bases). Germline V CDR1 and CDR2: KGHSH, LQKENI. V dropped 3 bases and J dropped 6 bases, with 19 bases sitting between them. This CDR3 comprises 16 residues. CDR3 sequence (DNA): TGTGCCAGCTCACCCGTCGGGAGCCCCAACCGGGATACGCAGTATTTT. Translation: CASSPVGSPNRDTQYF.

The DNA for the CDR3 is TGTGCCAGCAGCCAACCCCCCGAGGCCGTCGGGCTAAATCAGCCCCAGCATTTT. Translated, it gives CASSQPPEAVGLNQPQHF. The rearrangement links TRBV28 to TRBJ1-5, with no clear D. The CDR3 loop spans 18 amino acids. V was shortened by 6 bases and J by 4 bases, with 25 bases between the two germline ends. Germline-derived CDR1 and CDR2 are MDHEN and SYDVKM.

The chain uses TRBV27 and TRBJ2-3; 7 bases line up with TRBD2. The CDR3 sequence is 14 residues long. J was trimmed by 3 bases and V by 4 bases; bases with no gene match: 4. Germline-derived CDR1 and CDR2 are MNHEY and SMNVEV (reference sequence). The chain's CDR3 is CASSSWRGTDTQYF. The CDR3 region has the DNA TGTGCCAGCAGTTCCTGGCGGGGGACAGATACGCAGTATTTT.

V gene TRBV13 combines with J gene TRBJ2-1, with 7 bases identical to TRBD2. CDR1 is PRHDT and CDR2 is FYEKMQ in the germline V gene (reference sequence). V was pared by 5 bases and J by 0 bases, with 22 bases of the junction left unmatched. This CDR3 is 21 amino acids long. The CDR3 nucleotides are TGTGCCAGCAGCGCAGACATTTGGGGGGAGAGGCGGGAGCGCTCCTACAATGAGCAGTTCTTC. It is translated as CASSADIWGERRERSYNEQFF.

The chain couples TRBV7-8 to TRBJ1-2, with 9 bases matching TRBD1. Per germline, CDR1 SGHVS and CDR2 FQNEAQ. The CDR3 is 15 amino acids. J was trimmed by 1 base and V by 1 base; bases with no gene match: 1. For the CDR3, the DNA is TGTGCCAGCAGCTTAGGGGACAGGGATAACTATGGCTACACCTTC. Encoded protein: CASSLGDRDNYGYTF.